The sequence of this TCR beta chain was determined in a study of vaccination effects on CD4 cells after COVID-19. ViraFEST expansion of antigen-specific CD4+ T cells with viral peptide pools preceded sequencing. Having been cultured for roughly 9 days, the cells underwent CD4+ T cell isolation. A word on this clone: Its matching antigen is unknown.

The CDR3 totals 13 residues. Per the germline V gene, CDR1 is MNHEY and CDR2 is SVGAGI. Trimming stripped 8 bases from V and 5 bases from J, with 15 bases between. Measured with immunoSEQ multiplex PCR; TCRdb has only the in-frame clones, and not every one. This table holds around 79,000 clones, around 70% found once. The receptor was isolated from a human donor who received a COVID-19 vaccine. Sequenced material: CD4+ T cells from PBMCs cultured with HCoV-229E spike peptides, taken before COVID-19 vaccination. V is TRBV6-5 and J is TRBJ1-2; unclear D gene. CDR3 sequence: CASRRSPPYGYTF. The CDR3 region has the DNA TGTGCCAGCCGACGGTCGCCTCCATATGGCTACACCTTC.